A selection of T cell receptor beta chains follows, all from one sample in a study of identical twins. TCRdb reanalysed the 5' RACE reads using MiXCR and keeps one entry per CDR3 protein. This table holds under 250,000 distinct CDR3 sequences, more than 6.5% found once. A further study also used this sample, focusing on yellow fever vaccine responses in identical twins.

Sequencing was done on a sample of memory (CD45RO+) T cells sorted from blood. These receptors were obtained from a woman under 30 in good health. Both conserved end residues are part of each CDR3. Fields, in order: V gene, clone size, D gene, J gene, CDR3 protein, CDR3 DNA. A D gene is named only where the DNA matches it firmly. Size is stated for part of the rows, as once, few or many counts, or as a class when the clone is expanded.

v_gene: TRBV3-1; abundance: few; d_gene: TRBD2; j_gene: TRBJ2-1; CDR3aa: CASSQTSGGADEQFF; CDR3nt: TGTGCCAGCAGCCAGACTAGCGGGGGGGCTGATGAGCAGTTCTTC
v_gene: TRBV29-1; abundance: NA; d_gene: NA; j_gene: TRBJ1-1; CDR3aa: CSGDIGGTEAFF; CDR3nt: TGCAGCGGGGACATCGGTGGAACTGAAGCTTTCTTT
v_gene: TRBV30; abundance: NA; d_gene: TRBD2; j_gene: TRBJ2-1; CDR3aa: CAWRIWEGYNEQFF; CDR3nt: TGTGCCTGGAGAATTTGGGAGGGGTACAATGAGCAGTTCTTC
v_gene: TRBV7-9; abundance: few; d_gene: NA; j_gene: TRBJ2-2; CDR3aa: CASSFVRGANTGELFF; CDR3nt: TGTGCCAGCAGCTTTGTACGGGGCGCGAACACCGGGGAGCTGTTTTTT
v_gene: TRBV6-1; abundance: few; d_gene: TRBD2; j_gene: TRBJ2-5; CDR3aa: CASSAAGGFGETQYF; CDR3nt: TGTGCCAGCAGTGCAGCGGGAGGTTTTGGAGAGACCCAGTACTTC
v_gene: TRBV20-1; abundance: NA; d_gene: NA; j_gene: TRBJ2-1; CDR3aa: CSARDIMGRFYNEQFF; CDR3nt: TGCAGTGCTAGAGATATAATGGGGAGATTCTACAATGAGCAGTTCTTC
v_gene: TRBV20-1; abundance: few; d_gene: TRBD2; j_gene: TRBJ2-7; CDR3aa: CSANGGLAEKGYEQYF; CDR3nt: TGCAGTGCTAATGGGGGACTAGCGGAAAAGGGCTACGAGCAGTACTTC
v_gene: TRBV6-2/TRBV6-3; abundance: NA; d_gene: NA; j_gene: TRBJ2-7; CDR3aa: CASGGMSEQYF; CDR3nt: TGTGCCAGCGGTGGGATGAGCGAGCAGTACTTC
v_gene: TRBV20-1; abundance: few; d_gene: NA; j_gene: TRBJ1-1; CDR3aa: CSARTGLRAFF; CDR3nt: TGCAGTGCTAGAACAGGGCTGCGCGCTTTCTTT
v_gene: TRBV13; abundance: few; d_gene: NA; j_gene: TRBJ1-2; CDR3aa: CASSLILRTADYGYTF; CDR3nt: TGTGCCAGCAGCTTAATTCTCCGGACAGCGGACTATGGCTACACCTTC
v_gene: TRBV12-3/TRBV12-4; abundance: NA; d_gene: NA; j_gene: TRBJ2-7; CDR3aa: CASSPQVHEQYF; CDR3nt: TGTGCCAGCAGTCCTCAAGTCCACGAGCAGTACTTC
v_gene: TRBV6-1; abundance: few; d_gene: NA; j_gene: TRBJ2-3; CDR3aa: CASSERADLGTQYF; CDR3nt: TGTGCCAGCAGTGAACGGGCGGATCTTGGTACGCAGTATTTT
v_gene: TRBV5-6; abundance: few; d_gene: TRBD2; j_gene: TRBJ2-1; CDR3aa: CASSLERGGNEQFF; CDR3nt: TGTGCCAGCAGCTTGGAGCGGGGGGGGAATGAGCAGTTCTTC
v_gene: TRBV21-1; abundance: few; d_gene: NA; j_gene: TRBJ1-1; CDR3aa: CASSNRTGGTEAFF; CDR3nt: TGTGCCAGCAGCAATAGGACAGGGGGCACTGAAGCTTTCTTT
v_gene: TRBV7-2; abundance: NA; d_gene: TRBD1; j_gene: TRBJ2-1; CDR3aa: CASRPDRINEQFF; CDR3nt: TGTGCCAGCAGACCGGACAGGATCAATGAGCAGTTCTTC
v_gene: TRBV9; abundance: few; d_gene: NA; j_gene: TRBJ2-6; CDR3aa: CASSTQGPSSGANVLTF; CDR3nt: TGTGCCAGCAGCACCCAGGGCCCATCCTCTGGGGCCAACGTCCTGACTTTC
v_gene: TRBV2; abundance: NA; d_gene: TRBD1; j_gene: TRBJ2-1; CDR3aa: CASEGQDRAHNEQFF; CDR3nt: TGTGCCAGCGAGGGCCAGGACAGGGCCCACAATGAGCAGTTCTTC
v_gene: TRBV20-1; abundance: NA; d_gene: TRBD1; j_gene: TRBJ2-1; CDR3aa: CSARDPGQSYNEQFF; CDR3nt: TGCAGTGCTAGAGACCCGGGACAGAGCTACAATGAGCAGTTCTTC
v_gene: TRBV6-2/TRBV6-3; abundance: NA; d_gene: NA; j_gene: TRBJ1-1; CDR3aa: CASRLSRANTEAFF; CDR3nt: TGTGCCAGCAGGTTGTCGAGGGCGAACACTGAAGCTTTCTTT
v_gene: TRBV12-5; abundance: NA; d_gene: TRBD2; j_gene: TRBJ2-7; CDR3aa: CASGLAGVNEQYF; CDR3nt: TGTGCTAGTGGATTAGCGGGAGTTAACGAGCAGTACTTC
v_gene: TRBV7-2; abundance: few; d_gene: NA; j_gene: TRBJ2-5; CDR3aa: CASSLVGRGVETQYF; CDR3nt: TGTGCCAGCAGCTTAGTAGGCAGGGGAGTGGAGACCCAGTACTTC
v_gene: TRBV12-3/TRBV12-4; abundance: many; d_gene: TRBD1; j_gene: TRBJ2-1; CDR3aa: CATLDRDSYNEQFF; CDR3nt: TGTGCCACCCTGGACAGGGACTCCTACAATGAGCAGTTCTTC
v_gene: TRBV15; abundance: many; d_gene: TRBD1; j_gene: TRBJ2-1; CDR3aa: CATRGTGGWNEQFF; CDR3nt: TGTGCCACCAGGGGGACAGGGGGCTGGAATGAGCAGTTCTTC
v_gene: TRBV4-2; abundance: NA; d_gene: TRBD1; j_gene: TRBJ2-7; CDR3aa: CASSQYGTDYEQYF; CDR3nt: TGTGCCAGCAGCCAATACGGGACAGACTACGAGCAGTACTTC
v_gene: TRBV7-2; abundance: NA; d_gene: TRBD1; j_gene: TRBJ1-1; CDR3aa: CASSLATGFGTEAFF; CDR3nt: TGTGCCAGCAGCTTAGCGACAGGGTTTGGCACTGAAGCTTTCTTT
v_gene: TRBV30; abundance: NA; d_gene: NA; j_gene: TRBJ1-2; CDR3aa: CAWTDRGAGYTF; CDR3nt: TGTGCCTGGACGGACCGTGGTGCTGGCTACACCTTC
v_gene: TRBV10-3; abundance: many; d_gene: NA; j_gene: TRBJ1-1; CDR3aa: CAISESVGQNTEAFF; CDR3nt: TGTGCCATCAGTGAGTCGGTGGGACAGAACACTGAAGCTTTCTTT
v_gene: TRBV6-5; abundance: NA; d_gene: TRBD2; j_gene: TRBJ2-1; CDR3aa: CASSYSTSGRYEQFF; CDR3nt: TGTGCCAGCAGTTACTCGACTAGCGGGAGGTATGAGCAGTTCTTC
v_gene: TRBV27; abundance: few; d_gene: TRBD1; j_gene: TRBJ1-2; CDR3aa: CARGWGRTSRGGYTF; CDR3nt: TGTGCCAGGGGTTGGGGAAGGACTTCCAGGGGGGGCTACACCTTC
v_gene: TRBV28; abundance: few; d_gene: TRBD1; j_gene: TRBJ2-7; CDR3aa: CASSLPWLQGAHEQYF; CDR3nt: TGTGCCAGCAGTTTACCTTGGCTACAGGGGGCCCACGAGCAGTACTTC
v_gene: TRBV4-2; abundance: NA; d_gene: NA; j_gene: TRBJ2-7; CDR3aa: CASSHPGSYEQYF; CDR3nt: TGTGCCAGCAGCCATCCGGGGTCCTACGAGCAGTACTTC
v_gene: TRBV5-1; abundance: NA; d_gene: NA; j_gene: TRBJ2-3; CDR3aa: CASSWGRSSTDTQYF; CDR3nt: TGCGCCAGCAGCTGGGGACGGAGTAGCACAGATACGCAGTATTTT
v_gene: TRBV5-6; abundance: many; d_gene: TRBD2; j_gene: TRBJ2-7; CDR3aa: CASSSPRGYSGISYEQYF; CDR3nt: TGTGCCAGCAGCTCACCTCGTGGGTATAGCGGGATCTCCTACGAGCAGTACTTC
v_gene: TRBV4-2; abundance: few; d_gene: TRBD1; j_gene: TRBJ2-3; CDR3aa: CASSPTGQPTDTQYF; CDR3nt: TGTGCCAGCAGCCCCACGGGACAGCCCACAGATACGCAGTATTTT
v_gene: TRBV6-1; abundance: few; d_gene: NA; j_gene: TRBJ2-7; CDR3aa: CASSDAGSTKQYF; CDR3nt: TGTGCCAGCAGTGACGCGGGGTCTACGAAACAGTACTTC
v_gene: TRBV27; abundance: NA; d_gene: TRBD1; j_gene: TRBJ1-6; CDR3aa: CASRGPDRDFSPLHF; CDR3nt: TGTGCCAGCAGGGGGCCGGACAGGGACTTTTCACCCCTCCACTTT
v_gene: TRBV5-6; abundance: NA; d_gene: NA; j_gene: TRBJ2-2; CDR3aa: CASSLFQTSGGELFF; CDR3nt: TGTGCCAGCAGCTTGTTTCAGACCAGCGGCGGGGAGCTGTTTTTT
v_gene: TRBV29-1; abundance: few; d_gene: NA; j_gene: TRBJ1-3; CDR3aa: CSVEGSGNTIYF; CDR3nt: TGCAGCGTTGAGGGGAGTGGAAACACCATATATTTT
v_gene: TRBV7-2; abundance: few; d_gene: NA; j_gene: TRBJ1-2; CDR3aa: CASSLAPSASRRGYTF; CDR3nt: TGTGCCAGCAGCTTAGCGCCATCAGCCTCTCGTCGGGGCTACACCTTC
v_gene: TRBV14; abundance: few; d_gene: TRBD1; j_gene: TRBJ1-1; CDR3aa: CASSQVGQKAFF; CDR3nt: TGTGCCAGCAGCCAGGTGGGACAGAAAGCTTTCTTT
v_gene: TRBV5-1; abundance: few; d_gene: NA; j_gene: TRBJ2-3; CDR3aa: CASSLEGTSGGTQYF; CDR3nt: TGCGCCAGCAGCTTGGAGGGAACGTCCGGGGGTACGCAGTATTTT
v_gene: TRBV7-9; abundance: NA; d_gene: TRBD1; j_gene: TRBJ1-4; CDR3aa: CASSLRTGGGEKLFF; CDR3nt: TGTGCCAGCAGCTTAAGGACAGGGGGAGGAGAAAAACTGTTTTTT
v_gene: TRBV6-5; abundance: many; d_gene: TRBD1; j_gene: TRBJ2-1; CDR3aa: CASSLTGISSYNEQFF; CDR3nt: TGTGCCAGCAGTTTGACAGGGATAAGCTCCTACAATGAGCAGTTCTTC
v_gene: TRBV3-1; abundance: many; d_gene: NA; j_gene: TRBJ1-6; CDR3aa: CASSPSRDSPLHF; CDR3nt: TGTGCCAGCAGCCCTTCCCGGGATTCACCCCTCCACTTT
v_gene: TRBV15; abundance: few; d_gene: TRBD1; j_gene: TRBJ1-1; CDR3aa: CATSTYRGLGTEAFF; CDR3nt: TGTGCCACCAGCACTTACAGGGGGCTGGGCACTGAAGCTTTCTTT
v_gene: TRBV7-3; abundance: many; d_gene: NA; j_gene: TRBJ1-1; CDR3aa: CASSFPGQTEAFF; CDR3nt: TGTGCCAGCAGCTTCCCCGGACAAACTGAAGCTTTCTTT
v_gene: TRBV5-1; abundance: many; d_gene: NA; j_gene: TRBJ2-1; CDR3aa: CASSLASNEQFF; CDR3nt: TGCGCCAGCAGCCTAGCAAGCAATGAGCAGTTCTTC
v_gene: TRBV5-5; abundance: few; d_gene: TRBD2; j_gene: TRBJ2-1; CDR3aa: CASSLVPSGTTVNEQFF; CDR3nt: TGTGCCAGCAGCTTGGTCCCTTCCGGGACTACCGTTAATGAGCAGTTCTTC
v_gene: TRBV11-3; abundance: many; d_gene: TRBD2; j_gene: TRBJ2-1; CDR3aa: CASSKLLAGEPGEQFF; CDR3nt: TGTGCCAGCAGCAAGCTACTAGCGGGGGAACCTGGGGAGCAGTTCTTC
v_gene: TRBV11-2; abundance: many; d_gene: TRBD2; j_gene: TRBJ2-3; CDR3aa: CASSLGLAGPSGDTQYF; CDR3nt: TGTGCCAGCAGCTTGGGACTAGCGGGACCTTCGGGAGATACGCAGTATTTT
v_gene: TRBV11-2; abundance: NA; d_gene: NA; j_gene: TRBJ1-6; CDR3aa: CASSTSGPLALHF; CDR3nt: TGTGCCAGCAGCACTTCAGGGCCTTTGGCCCTCCACTTT
v_gene: TRBV18; abundance: few; d_gene: TRBD2; j_gene: TRBJ2-3; CDR3aa: CASSPVAGGSTDTQYF; CDR3nt: TGTGCCAGCTCACCTGTAGCGGGGGGGAGCACAGATACGCAGTATTTT
v_gene: TRBV3-1; abundance: few; d_gene: TRBD1; j_gene: TRBJ1-2; CDR3aa: CASSRWDRVNYGYTF; CDR3nt: TGTGCCAGCAGCCGGTGGGACAGAGTTAACTATGGCTACACCTTC
v_gene: TRBV5-1; abundance: NA; d_gene: TRBD2; j_gene: TRBJ2-2; CDR3aa: CASSMRGLAGVTGELFF; CDR3nt: TGCGCCAGCAGCATGCGCGGACTAGCGGGAGTTACCGGGGAGCTGTTTTTT
v_gene: TRBV5-3; abundance: NA; d_gene: TRBD1; j_gene: TRBJ2-2; CDR3aa: CARSTGVNGELFF; CDR3nt: TGTGCCAGGTCCACAGGGGTGAACGGGGAGCTGTTTTTT
v_gene: TRBV7-2; abundance: few; d_gene: TRBD1; j_gene: TRBJ1-4; CDR3aa: CASSPWTGNNEKLFF; CDR3nt: TGTGCCAGCAGCCCGTGGACAGGGAATAATGAAAAACTGTTTTTT
v_gene: TRBV18; abundance: many; d_gene: NA; j_gene: TRBJ2-7; CDR3aa: CASSPVIGYEQYF; CDR3nt: TGTGCCAGCTCACCCGTAATAGGCTACGAGCAGTACTTC